The sequence of this TCR beta chain was determined in a study of blood T cell repertoires in COVID-19. About the study: The analysed material was cDNA or gDNA that came from T cells, B-cell-depleted T cells, or PBMCs.

How the authors handled the data: For nucleated cells, counts were estimated from reference gene primer amplification. The assay was immunoSEQ multiplex PCR, and TCRdb's table has in-frame clones only and misses some. V and J calls and clone size follow that table, whereas D and trimming were derived from the DNA. Found here are 75,000 to 95,000 clones, 79% of them singletons; the top ten hold about 5%. The receptor was isolated from a woman at least 80 years old with active or convalescent COVID-19. The source material was peripheral blood.

CDR3 in amino acids: CASSARGGQANGELFF. The CDR3 region has the DNA TGTGCCAGCAGTGCCCGCGGCGGACAGGCAAACGGGGAGCTGTTTTTT. J is TRBJ2-2 and V is TRBV6-6; 7 bases agree with TRBD1. CDR3 length: 16 amino acids. From germline, CDR1 is MNHNY and CDR2 SVGAGI (reference sequence). Unmatched junction bases numbered 13, after V lost 5 bases and J lost 7 bases.